A selection of T cell receptor beta chains follows, all from one sample in a study of blood T cell repertoires in COVID-19. Only in-frame clones appear in the TCRdb table, and some are missing; sequencing was by immunoSEQ multiplex PCR. The sample has a few hundred thousand clones; 90% are singletons. Sequencing was performed on PBMCs or T cells enriched from blood (not recorded which). Receptor source: a woman between 18 and 30 years old with acute COVID-19. Each CDR3 is given with its conserved first and last residue. D genes are given only for firm matches. Only part of the rows carry a size: once, few, many, or a class if the clone is expanded.

V	D	size	J	DNA	CDR3
TRBV19	-	-	TRBJ1-4	TGTGCCAGTAGTATGATCCGGGATGAGGAAAAACTGTTTTTT	CASSMIRDEEKLFF
TRBV19	TRBD2	-	TRBJ2-3	TGTGCCAGTAGTCTCCTCCTAGCGGGAGGGCCCACAGATACGCAGTATTTT	CASSLLLAGGPTDTQYF
TRBV2	-	-	TRBJ1-5	TGTGCCAGCAGCAACCAGGGACAAGTAAATCAGCCCCAGCATTTT	CASSNQGQVNQPQHF
TRBV4-1	TRBD2	-	TRBJ2-5	TGCGCCAGCAGCCAAGACAGCGGGAGTTTCCCAGAGACCCAGTACTTC	CASSQDSGSFPETQYF
TRBV7-9	TRBD2	once	TRBJ2-3	TGTGCCAGCAGCTCACGGGAGGGCATCACAGATACGCAGTATTTT	CASSSREGITDTQYF
TRBV28	-	-	TRBJ1-3	TGTGCCAGCCGGGGACACTCTGGAAACACCATATATTTT	CASRGHSGNTIYF
TRBV10-1	TRBD2	-	TRBJ2-7	TGCGCCAGCAGCGAGGGGACTAACCCAAACTACGAGCAGTACTTC	CASSEGTNPNYEQYF
TRBV11-2	TRBD2	-	TRBJ2-1	TGTGCCAGCAGCCCGTGGGGCGGGAGGGCCGTCGATGAGCAGTTCTTC	CASSPWGGRAVDEQFF
TRBV7-8	-	-	TRBJ2-5	TGTGCCAGCAGCTTAGCACTAGATCTGAGGGAGACCCAGTACTTC	CASSLALDLRETQYF
TRBV7-8	TRBD2	-	TRBJ2-7	TGTGCCAGCAGCTCACTAGCGGGAGTAAGCGAGCAGTACTTC	CASSSLAGVSEQYF
TRBV28	TRBD1	few	TRBJ1-2	TGTGCCAGCAGCCAAACAGGGGCCTATGGCTACACCTTC	CASSQTGAYGYTF
TRBV5-1	TRBD1	-	TRBJ1-2	TGCGCCAGCAGATCTACCAGGGGGGCGGTCGGCTACACCTTC	CASRSTRGAVGYTF
TRBV28	TRBD1	-	TRBJ1-2	TGTGCCAGCAGCATGGGACAGGGCTATGGCTACACCTTC	CASSMGQGYGYTF
TRBV5-1	TRBD1	-	TRBJ1-1	TGCGCCAGCAGCAGGTGGACAGGGGTGGACACTGAAGCTTTCTTT	CASSRWTGVDTEAFF
TRBV28	TRBD1	-	TRBJ2-7	TGTGCCAGCAGTTCCAGGACAGGGATCAACGAGCAGTACTTC	CASSSRTGINEQYF
TRBV5-6	-	-	TRBJ2-2	TGTGCCAGCAGTGAGCAGGGGTACACCGGGGAGCTGTTTTTT	CASSEQGYTGELFF
TRBV4-3	-	-	TRBJ2-5	TGCGCCAGCAGCCGAAGGACAGAACTTCCAGAGACCCAGTACTTC	CASSRRTELPETQYF
TRBV7-9	-	once	TRBJ1-2	TGTGCCAGCAGCATTAGGGGCAGGGCCAACCTCCTCTATGGCTACACCTTC	CASSIRGRANLLYGYTF
TRBV28	TRBD1	-	TRBJ2-2	TGTGCCAGCAGTTTATTATCCGGGACAGGAGGCACCGGGGAGCTGTTTTTT	CASSLLSGTGGTGELFF
TRBV5-4	TRBD1	-	TRBJ2-6	TGTGCCAGCAGCGCGGGACAGGTTACCAACGTCCTGACTTTC	CASSAGQVTNVLTF
TRBV24-1	TRBD2	-	TRBJ2-1	TGTGCCACCAGTGGGACTAGCGGGAGTTTGGAAGACTCCTACAATGAGCAGTTCTTC	CATSGTSGSLEDSYNEQFF
TRBV5-1	TRBD1	few	TRBJ1-1	TGCGCCAGCAGTTACACCACGGACAGGTTGACTGAAGCTTTCTTT	CASSYTTDRLTEAFF
TRBV6-2/TRBV6-3	-	-	TRBJ2-1	TGTGCCAGCAGTTACGCGATCGGGTATGAGCAGTTCTTC	CASSYAIGYEQFF
TRBV28	TRBD1	-	TRBJ1-5	TGTGCCAGCAGCAACTCAAGGGACAGGGGAGGGTATAGCAATCAGCCCCAGCATTTT	CASSNSRDRGGYSNQPQHF
TRBV5-5	-	-	TRBJ2-5	TGTGCCAGCAGCCGCGGACAGCAAGAGACCCAGTACTTC	CASSRGQQETQYF
TRBV2	TRBD1	-	TRBJ1-2	TGTGCCAGCAGTGGTTACAGGGGGAACTATGGCTACACCTTC	CASSGYRGNYGYTF
TRBV28	-	-	TRBJ2-6	TGTGCCAGCAGTTCCCCCGGGGCTGGGGCCAACGTCCTGACTTTC	CASSSPGAGANVLTF
TRBV28	TRBD1	-	TRBJ1-6	TGTGCCAGCTCCGAGGTGGACAGGAATAATTCACCCCTCCACTTT	CASSEVDRNNSPLHF
TRBV7-2	TRBD1	-	TRBJ1-1	TGTGCCAGCAGCCTCACAGGGGCCGCGTTGCGGGCTTTCTTT	CASSLTGAALRAFF